The rows below give T cell receptor beta chains drawn from one sample of a study of T cells after somatic rescue of genetic block. This table comes from immunoSEQ multiplex PCR, and its TCRdb copy is limited to in-frame clones, with some not included. The sample consists of over 9,500 clones, about 74% of them appearing once. Sequenced sample: peripheral blood mononuclear cells (PBMCs). These receptors all come from a boy aged 10-17 years. Both conserved end residues are trimmed from each CDR3.

v_gene: TRBV2; len: 12; j_gene: TRBJ1-1; CDR3aa: ASSGHERSPEAF
v_gene: TRBV10-3; len: 13; j_gene: TRBJ2-2; CDR3aa: AISEPGQGSGELF
v_gene: TRBV10-2; len: 9; j_gene: TRBJ2-7; CDR3aa: ASTGGFEQY
v_gene: TRBV9; len: 15; j_gene: TRBJ2-1; CDR3aa: ASSPRRGGGAYNEQF
v_gene: TRBV11-2; len: 15; j_gene: TRBJ2-1; CDR3aa: ASSLIIAEGFYNEQF
v_gene: TRBV9; len: 13; j_gene: TRBJ2-3; CDR3aa: ASSAPRGAPDTQY
v_gene: TRBV1; len: 15; j_gene: TRBJ2-3; CDR3aa: TSSQEDPGPSTDTQY
v_gene: TRBV6-1; len: 11; j_gene: TRBJ2-1; CDR3aa: ASMGPLYNEQF
v_gene: TRBV10-2; len: 12; j_gene: TRBJ2-2; CDR3aa: ASSESISAGELF
v_gene: TRBV21-1; len: 11; j_gene: TRBJ2-3; CDR3aa: ASSKFPADTQY
v_gene: TRBV5-1; len: 13; j_gene: TRBJ2-1; CDR3aa: ASSSLAGGYNEQF
v_gene: TRBV10-1; len: 12; j_gene: TRBJ2-1; CDR3aa: ASSLLASDNEQF
v_gene: TRBV5-4; len: 14; j_gene: TRBJ2-1; CDR3aa: ASSPTLLAGAHEQF
v_gene: TRBV18; len: 17; j_gene: TRBJ2-7; CDR3aa: ASSLRGQGARKGIYEQY
v_gene: TRBV30; len: 14; j_gene: TRBJ1-6; CDR3aa: AWEPLGSSYNSPLH
v_gene: TRBV19; len: 14; j_gene: TRBJ1-3; CDR3aa: ASRSLGQAARDTIY
v_gene: TRBV4-2; len: 13; j_gene: TRBJ1-1; CDR3aa: ASSRYTEPNTEAF
v_gene: TRBV2; len: 12; j_gene: TRBJ2-3; CDR3aa: ASSARPNTDTQY
v_gene: TRBV6-5; len: 12; j_gene: TRBJ1-4; CDR3aa: ASSYHPGWEKLF
v_gene: TRBV6-6; len: 12; j_gene: TRBJ1-4; CDR3aa: ASSYGQGGEKLF
v_gene: TRBV19; len: 11; j_gene: TRBJ2-7; CDR3aa: ASMRTGGYEQY
v_gene: TRBV2; len: 13; j_gene: TRBJ2-1; CDR3aa: ASSGRGIGYNEQF
v_gene: TRBV5-6; len: 12; j_gene: TRBJ1-2; CDR3aa: ASSFGGRTYGYT
v_gene: TRBV12-5; len: 13; j_gene: TRBJ1-2; CDR3aa: ASGLDNRGCYGYT
v_gene: TRBV5-1; len: 13; j_gene: TRBJ2-3; CDR3aa: ASSSHTVSGPTQY
v_gene: TRBV11-3; len: 14; j_gene: TRBJ2-2; CDR3aa: ASSLAGTSKTGELF
v_gene: TRBV11-3; len: 12; j_gene: TRBJ1-3; CDR3aa: ASSSRTEGNTIY
v_gene: TRBV18; len: 15; j_gene: TRBJ2-4; CDR3aa: ASSPLSGSLGKNIQY
v_gene: TRBV11-1; len: 12; j_gene: TRBJ1-4; CDR3aa: ASSFRTENEKLF
v_gene: TRBV5-8; len: 11; j_gene: TRBJ2-1; CDR3aa: ASSLRTFNEQF
v_gene: TRBV28; len: 12; j_gene: TRBJ1-2; CDR3aa: ASSPAQAPYGYT
v_gene: TRBV25-1; len: 13; j_gene: TRBJ2-3; CDR3aa: ASSDPRSPTDTQY
v_gene: TRBV9; len: 14; j_gene: TRBJ2-3; CDR3aa: ASSVTSGVSTDTQY
v_gene: TRBV27; len: 13; j_gene: TRBJ2-1; CDR3aa: ASSLSGSPYNEQF
v_gene: TRBV5-1; len: 14; j_gene: TRBJ2-3; CDR3aa: ASSLRTSGITDTQY
v_gene: TRBV30; len: 14; j_gene: TRBJ1-1; CDR3aa: AWSSPEFSRGTEAF
v_gene: TRBV6-6; len: 14; j_gene: TRBJ2-3; CDR3aa: ASSYERTASTDTQY
v_gene: TRBV4-2; len: 12; j_gene: TRBJ2-2; CDR3aa: ASSQDRVAGELF